This note documents a single T cell receptor (beta chain) sequence. The patients all showed relapse after autologous stem cell transplantation, while their brentuximab vedotin exposure varied. Each best response was a complete response, a partial response or progressive disease. The V segment lost 4 bases and the J segment 4 bases; nucleotides outside the gene matches: 9. The CDR3 contains 16 residues. Germline CDR1 reads SGHTA; CDR2 reads FQGNSA. Only in-frame clones appear in the TCRdb table, and some are missing; sequencing was by immunoSEQ multiplex PCR. The sample contains 98,000 or so clones, about 89% of which appear only once. These data originate in a study of PD-1 blockade in classical Hodgkin lymphoma. Study-wide context: The study gave patients nivolumab 3 mg/kg intravenously every 2 weeks.

The sequencing used peripheral blood mononuclear cells (PBMCs), collected before the second cycle of nivolumab. The TCR comes from a human donor with classical Hodgkin lymphoma. The rearrangement uses TRBV7-2 and TRBJ2-3; TRBD1 matches 9 bases. CDR3 in amino acids: CASSSPGTGLADTQYF. In DNA, the CDR3 is TGTGCCAGCAGCTCTCCCGGGACAGGGTTGGCAGATACGCAGTATTTT.